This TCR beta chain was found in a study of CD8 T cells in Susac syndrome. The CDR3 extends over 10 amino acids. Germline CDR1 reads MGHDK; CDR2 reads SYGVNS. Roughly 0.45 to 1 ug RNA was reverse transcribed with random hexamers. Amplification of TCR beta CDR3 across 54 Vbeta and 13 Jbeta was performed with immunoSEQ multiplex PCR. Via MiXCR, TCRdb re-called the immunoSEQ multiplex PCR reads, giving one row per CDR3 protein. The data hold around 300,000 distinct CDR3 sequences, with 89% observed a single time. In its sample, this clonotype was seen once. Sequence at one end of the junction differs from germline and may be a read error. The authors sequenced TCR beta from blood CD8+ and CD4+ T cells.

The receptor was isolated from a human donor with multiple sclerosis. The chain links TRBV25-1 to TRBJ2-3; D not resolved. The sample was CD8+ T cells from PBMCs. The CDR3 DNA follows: TGTGCCTGCAGTTCTGATACGCAGTATTTT. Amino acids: CACSSDTQYF.